What follows is one T cell receptor beta chain and its context. This clone was observed once. The target of this receptor is not known. Nothing much larger sits one base from this clone, and base qualities are not available. This record comes from a study of PD-1 blockade in classical Hodgkin lymphoma (dated by TCRdb to 2019 to 2021). At the level of the whole study: Nivolumab dosing was 3 mg/kg intravenously every 2 weeks, continuing until either disease progression or unacceptable toxicity. To define a peripheral blood immune signature of response to PD-1 blockade in classical Hodgkin lymphoma, the study combined TCR beta sequencing with CyTOF.

Points the paper makes about the study in general: The study was limited to a single clinical trial cohort, and causes of repertoire differences, possibly disease activity or prior therapy, remained undefined. Lower diversity was seen in patients whose nivolumab began less than 1 year after ASCT, and these patients were left out of later analyses so that immune reconstitution would not confound the results. CD4+ but not CD8+ TCR diversity rose significantly by C4D1 (p=0.0027 vs p=0.16), most apparent in complete responders (p=0.02). Baseline TCR diversity was reported to be lower in newly diagnosed patients than in healthy donors, and even lower in relapsed/refractory patients. Baseline diversity similar to that of newly diagnosed patients was observed in trial patients achieving complete response, whereas significantly lower diversity was observed in partial responders and progressors.

Genomic DNA was extracted with the Qiagen DNeasy kit from unsorted PBMCs and from negatively selected CD4+ and CD8+ fractions. TCR beta CDR3 regions were amplified by immunoSEQ multiplex PCR using primers annealing to V and J segments. A synthetic immune receptor repertoire was used to minimize amplification bias, and remaining bias was computationally removed after sequencing. The paper's processing steps were these. Custom Python scripts were used to quantify repertoire diversity as the Shannon entropy index. Unsorted, CD4+ and CD8+ repertoires were analyzed separately, except in combined analyses where CD4+ and CD8+ sequences were merged in silico. A clone was considered expanded if an increase in frequency of at least 2-fold after treatment relative to C1D1 was found, and a pseudocount of 0.5 was applied to clones undetected at baseline. Clones with 0 or 1 copy at C1D1 were defined as singleton clones, while clones with 2 or more copies were defined as non-singleton clones. Clones expanded in unsorted samples were labelled as CD4+, CD8+ or unknown by matching protein sequences in sorted samples from the same patient. Wilcoxon tests on paired samples were used to test diversity changes from C1D1 to C4D1. TCRdb retrieved this table from immuneACCESS and kept in-frame rearrangements only. Not all clones are present; in checked studies, unresolved V genes account for under half, and no reason is known for the remainder. V and J calls and clone size are as listed in that table; D and trimming were resolved from the DNA. A total of 100,000 or so clones appear in this sample, about nine tenths of them only once. The leading ten clones occupy around 2.9% of the sample.

The time point label corresponds to: cycle 4 day 1 (C4D1), after five to seven weeks of nivolumab. All trial patients had relapsed after autologous stem cell transplantation, with cohorts A, B and C differing in prior brentuximab vedotin exposure. A total of fewer than 65 patients with relapsed/refractory classical Hodgkin lymphoma made up the trial cohort, and each patient's best overall response was complete response, partial response or progressive disease. Single-agent nivolumab was administered to trial patients in the multi-cohort phase II CheckMate 205 trial. An independent review committee assessed best overall response using the 2007 International Working Group response criteria. PBMCs from the trial were collected at three points: immediately before nivolumab initiation (C1D1), and during therapy at cycle 2 day 1 and cycle 4 day 1. Peripheral blood was collected in 8 mL Vacutainer Cell Preparation Tubes, from which PBMCs were isolated by centrifugation and then cryopreserved.

The CDR3, from cysteine to phenylalanine, totals 15 residues. Here the CDR3 DNA is all that survives: 45 bases in frame from base 1. V is pruned by 10 bases and J by 1 base, leaving 11 bases of the junction without a gene match. CDR1 and CDR2 (LNHDA, SQIVND) derive from the germline V gene (reference sequence). The material was peripheral blood mononuclear cells (PBMCs), obtained before the fourth cycle of nivolumab. The sequence is built from TRBV19 and TRBJ1-2, and 8 bases in between align with TRBD1. This receptor was identified in a human donor with classical Hodgkin lymphoma. The sequenced DNA: TGTGCCACTAGACAGGGGCCTGACTTTAACTATGGCTACACCTTC. Translation gives CATRQGPDFNYGYTF.